This T cell receptor beta chain was sequenced for a study of cytomegalovirus exposure and HLA in healthy donors. About the study: It was reported in a later analysis that the 90 to 150 validation repertoires used the same platform as the 500 to 700 first-cohort repertoires.

Generated by immunoSEQ multiplex PCR, the TCRdb table keeps only in-frame clones and is missing some. The data hold more than 100,000 clones, with roughly 90% observed a single time. V shed 5 bases and J 5 bases; nucleotides not matched to a gene: 5. The CDR3 extends over 13 amino acids. CDR1 and CDR2 (germline): SEHNR, FQNEAQ (reference sequence). Notes on the study in general: TCR clusters originating in the first cohort tended to co-occur in the approximately 130 validation repertoires, according to a later analysis.

Separate from the approximately 670-subject first cohort was the 120-subject validation cohort, to which the donors belonged. A note on this clone: What it recognizes is unknown.

The V call is TRBV7-9, the J call TRBJ2-5; TRBD1 aligns across 7 bases. The sample consisted of PBMCs. The clonotype was recovered from a man aged 30-40 years in good health and CMV-seronegative. The DNA of the CDR3 is TGTGCCAGCAGCCCGGGACAGACGGAGACCCAGTACTTC. It translates to CASSPGQTETQYF.